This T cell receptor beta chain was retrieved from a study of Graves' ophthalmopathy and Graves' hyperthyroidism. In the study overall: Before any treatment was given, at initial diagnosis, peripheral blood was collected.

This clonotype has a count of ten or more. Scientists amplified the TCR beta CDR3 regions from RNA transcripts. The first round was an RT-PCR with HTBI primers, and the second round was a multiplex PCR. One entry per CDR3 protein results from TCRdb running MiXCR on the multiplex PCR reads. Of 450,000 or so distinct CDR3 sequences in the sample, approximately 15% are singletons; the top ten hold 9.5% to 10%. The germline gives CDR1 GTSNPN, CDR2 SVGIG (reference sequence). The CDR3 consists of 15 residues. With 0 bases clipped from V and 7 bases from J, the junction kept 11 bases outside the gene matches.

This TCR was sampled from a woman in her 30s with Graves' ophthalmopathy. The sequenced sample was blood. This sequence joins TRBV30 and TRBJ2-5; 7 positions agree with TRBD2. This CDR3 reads CAWSVRWERGRTQYF. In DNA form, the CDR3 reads TGTGCCTGGAGTGTACGGTGGGAGCGGGGTAGGACCCAGTACTTC.